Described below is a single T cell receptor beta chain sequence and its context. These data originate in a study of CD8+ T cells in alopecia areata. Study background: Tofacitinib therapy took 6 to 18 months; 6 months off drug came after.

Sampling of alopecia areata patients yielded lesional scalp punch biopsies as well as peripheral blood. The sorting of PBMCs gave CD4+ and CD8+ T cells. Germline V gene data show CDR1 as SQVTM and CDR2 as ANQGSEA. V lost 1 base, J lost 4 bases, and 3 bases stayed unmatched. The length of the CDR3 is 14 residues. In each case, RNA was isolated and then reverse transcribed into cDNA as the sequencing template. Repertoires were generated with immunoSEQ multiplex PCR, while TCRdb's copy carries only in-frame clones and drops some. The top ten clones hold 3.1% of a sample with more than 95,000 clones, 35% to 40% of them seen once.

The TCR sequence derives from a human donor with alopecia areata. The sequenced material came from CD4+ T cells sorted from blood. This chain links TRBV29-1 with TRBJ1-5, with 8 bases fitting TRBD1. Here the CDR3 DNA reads TGCAGCGTTGAAGTAACAGGGGGAAATCAGCCCCAGCATTTT. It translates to CSVEVTGGNQPQHF.